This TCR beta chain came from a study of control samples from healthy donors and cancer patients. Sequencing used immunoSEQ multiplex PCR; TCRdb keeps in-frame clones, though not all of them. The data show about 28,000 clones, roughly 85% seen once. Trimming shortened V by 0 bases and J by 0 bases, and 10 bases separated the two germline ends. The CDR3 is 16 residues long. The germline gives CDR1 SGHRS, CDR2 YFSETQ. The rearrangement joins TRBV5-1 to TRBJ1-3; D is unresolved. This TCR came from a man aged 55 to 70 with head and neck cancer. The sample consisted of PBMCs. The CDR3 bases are TGCGCCAGCAGCTTGGGTGCAGGAAGCTCTGGAAACACCATATATTTT. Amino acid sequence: CASSLGAGSSGNTIYF.